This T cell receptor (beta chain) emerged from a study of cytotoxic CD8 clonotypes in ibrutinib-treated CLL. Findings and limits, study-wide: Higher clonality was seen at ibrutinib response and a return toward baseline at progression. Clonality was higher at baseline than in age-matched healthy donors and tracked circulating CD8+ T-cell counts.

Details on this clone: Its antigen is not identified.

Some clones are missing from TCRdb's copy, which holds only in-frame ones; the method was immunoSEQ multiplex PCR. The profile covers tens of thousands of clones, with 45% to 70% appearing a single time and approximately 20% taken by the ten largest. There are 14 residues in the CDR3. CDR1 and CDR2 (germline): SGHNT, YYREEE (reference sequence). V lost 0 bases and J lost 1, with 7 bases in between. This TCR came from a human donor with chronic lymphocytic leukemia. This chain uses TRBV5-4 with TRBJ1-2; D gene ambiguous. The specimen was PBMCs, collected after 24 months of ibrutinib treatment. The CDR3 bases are TGTGCCAGCAGCTTGGGCCAGCTTAACTATGGCTACACCTTC. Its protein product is CASSLGQLNYGYTF.